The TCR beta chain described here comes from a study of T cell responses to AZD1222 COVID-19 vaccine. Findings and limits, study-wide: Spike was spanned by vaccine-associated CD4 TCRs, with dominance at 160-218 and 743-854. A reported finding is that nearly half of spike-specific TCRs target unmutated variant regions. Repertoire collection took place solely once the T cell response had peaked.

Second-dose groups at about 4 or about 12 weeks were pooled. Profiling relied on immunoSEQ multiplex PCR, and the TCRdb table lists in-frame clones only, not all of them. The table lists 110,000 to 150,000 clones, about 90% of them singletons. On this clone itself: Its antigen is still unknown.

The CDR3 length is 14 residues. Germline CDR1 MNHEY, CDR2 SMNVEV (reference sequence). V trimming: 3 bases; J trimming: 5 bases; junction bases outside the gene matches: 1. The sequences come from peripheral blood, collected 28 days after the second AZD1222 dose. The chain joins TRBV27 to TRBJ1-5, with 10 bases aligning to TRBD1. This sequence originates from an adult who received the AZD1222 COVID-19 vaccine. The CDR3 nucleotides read TGTGCCAGCAGTTTCGACAGGGGGCATCAGCCCCAGCATTTT. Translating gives CASSFDRGHQPQHF.